This entry is about one T cell receptor beta chain. Its antigen is not known. This sample is part of a study of T cells in narcolepsy. On the study more broadly: Donors had narcolepsy type 1 or type 2, or were healthy controls.

The data were produced by immunoSEQ multiplex PCR, yet TCRdb's version contains in-frame clones alone and is incomplete. Of around 18,000 clones listed, about nine tenths are singletons. Trimming removed 4 bases at V and 3 bases at J, with 10 bases between. The length of the CDR3 is 13 residues. Germline values: CDR1 SGHRS, CDR2 YFSETQ. General observations from the study: Autoreactive clone sequences were missing from some blood memory CD4+ repertoires. Comparing one patient's CSF and blood CD4+ clonotypes highlighted HCRT- and TRIB2-specific autoreactive clonotypes. Autoreactive clonotypes reportedly recurred in blood of same and different patients, not controls.

The genes are TRBV5-1 and TRBJ2-5; D perhaps matches TRBD2 (6 bases). Material for sequencing was memory (CD45RA-) CD4+ T cells from blood. This clonotype was obtained from a human donor in good health. Written as DNA, the CDR3 is TGCGCCAGCAGCAGGGGAGGTGAAGAGACCCAGTACTTC. It codes for CASSRGGEETQYF.